The present entry profiles one TCR beta chain with its context. Per the study methods: How many nucleated cells were present was estimated from reference gene primer amplification. The method was immunoSEQ multiplex PCR; TCRdb's version includes in-frame clones alone and lacks a portion of them. V, J and clone size are taken as reported in that table, and D and trimming were inferred from the DNA itself. The sample has about 210,000 clones, about nine tenths seen once. The data are from a study of blood T cell repertoires in COVID-19. Study overall: The samples span acute and convalescent COVID-19 from the United States, Italy and Spain.

V trimming: 6 bases; J trimming: 1 base; junction bases outside the gene matches: 12. Per the germline V gene, CDR1 is SGHRS and CDR2 is YFSETQ. CDR3 length equals 17 residues. Participants, 18 to 89 years old, spanned under 25 US areas. Input material: PBMCs or T cells enriched from blood (not recorded which). The TCR was taken from a man aged 18 to 35 with acute COVID-19. This chain links TRBV5-1 with TRBJ2-3; the match to TRBD2 covers 9 bases. The CDR3, as DNA: TGCGCCAGCACCACAACGGTAGCGGGAGACGGCACAGATACGCAGTATTTT. This encodes CASTTTVAGDGTDTQYF.